This T cell receptor beta chain appears in the sequencing data of a study of technical replicates of blood from a few donors. TCRdb's table, derived via immunoSEQ multiplex PCR, lists solely in-frame clones and lacks some. The data hold approximately 94,000 clones, with about 95% observed a single time. Germline CDR1 reads LNHDA; CDR2 reads SQIVND (reference sequence). Losses at the gene ends were 1 base for V and 6 bases for J; bases not matched to a gene: 6. This CDR3 comprises 15 residues. The specimen was T cells isolated from PBMCs. This chain connects TRBV19 to TRBJ2-1; 7 bases map to TRBD2. The TCR comes from a human donor in good health. CDR3 sequence reads: CASSIGWTSSNEQFF. As DNA, the CDR3 is TGTGCCAGTAGTATAGGCTGGACTAGTAGCAATGAGCAGTTCTTC.